A single sample is the source of the 14 T cell receptor beta chains below, sequenced in a study of PD-1 blockade in classical Hodgkin lymphoma. Each patient experienced a relapse that followed autologous stem cell transplantation, and brentuximab vedotin exposure varied. TCRdb keeps only in-frame clones here, not all; method: immunoSEQ multiplex PCR. The data contain 20,000 to 25,000 clones, 70% to 85% of them singletons. Sequenced here: peripheral blood mononuclear cells (PBMCs), sampled at baseline. These TCRs come from a human donor with classical Hodgkin lymphoma.

V usage is TRBV6-6 and J usage is TRBJ1-1; D unresolved. V lost 5 bases, J lost 4 bases, and 8 bases lay in between. Per germline, CDR1 MNHNY and CDR2 SVGAGI (reference sequence). CDR3 length: 12 residues. As DNA, the CDR3 is TGTGCCAGCAGTAGGGTGTCCACTGAAGCTTTCTTT. This translates into CASSRVSTEAFF.

The chain employs TRBV29-1 and TRBJ1-5; TRBD1 might be the D (5 bases). This CDR3 is 13 amino acids long. V shed 7 bases and J shed 6 bases, with 16 bases lying between them. Germline lookup yields CDR1 SQVTM and CDR2 ANQGSEA. CDR3 in amino acids: CSATEAGGQPQHF. CDR3 in DNA: TGCAGCGCGACAGAGGCCGGTGGTCAGCCCCAGCATTTT.

The chain recombines TRBV2 with TRBJ2-3; no clear D. Trimming stripped 8 bases from V and 2 bases from J, with 11 bases between. This CDR3 is built from 13 residues. The germline gives CDR1 SNHLY, CDR2 FYNNEI. The CDR3 protein is CASLGKSTDTQYF. The DNA for the CDR3 is TGTGCCAGCTTGGGGAAATCCACAGATACGCAGTATTTT.

The chain links TRBV5-1 to TRBJ2-6; no reliable D call. The CDR3 has 16 amino acids. V lost 0 bases and J lost 0, with 7 bases in between. CDR1 is SGHRS and CDR2 is YFSETQ in the germline V gene. The CDR3 DNA is TGCGCCAGCAGCTTGGACCGCTACTCTGGGGCCAACGTCCTGACTTTC. Translating gives CASSLDRYSGANVLTF. Drawing the rest from reference TRBV5-1 and TRBJ2-6, the complete variable domain is KAGVTQTPRYLIKTRGQQVTLSCSPISGHRSVSWYQQTPGQGLQFLFEYFSETQRNKGNFPGRFSGRQFSNSRSEMNVSTLELGDSALYLCASSLDRYSGANVLTFGAGSRLTVL.

As regards this clone: Within the sample, other DNA sequences also encode this same CDR3. The V gene is TRBV6-5, the J gene TRBJ2-7; TRBD1 matches at 7 bases. The CDR3 runs 13 residues. J gave up 4 bases and V 6 bases, and 6 bases lay outside the gene matches. Looked up from germline, CDR1 is MNHEY and CDR2 is SVGAGI. The CDR3 loop is CASSRQGLYEQYF. As DNA, the CDR3 is TGTGCCAGCAGCAGACAGGGTCTGTACGAGCAGTACTTC.

This clone came up once. This chain connects TRBV7-9 to TRBJ2-1; 9 positions agree with TRBD2. Looked up from germline, CDR1 is SEHNR and CDR2 is FQNEAQ (reference sequence). The CDR3 is 15 residues long. The junction had 12 bases not matched to a gene; V was cut back by 8 bases and J by 7 bases. Written as DNA, the CDR3 is TGTGCCAGCTCCTTGGGCCTAGCGGGACTAAATGAGCAGTTCTTC. Its translation: CASSLGLAGLNEQFF.

The chain couples TRBV5-6 to TRBJ2-7; D is undetermined. This CDR3 comprises 14 residues. The ends were cut back, 3 bases at V and 0 bases at J, with 10 bases in the middle. Germline V gives CDR1 SGHDT, CDR2 YYEEEE. The CDR3 loop is CASSWLVSSYEQYF. DNA of the CDR3: TGTGCCAGCAGCTGGCTAGTTTCCTCCTACGAGCAGTACTTC.

This clone appeared once. The chain uses TRBV27 and TRBJ1-5, with D perhaps TRBD1 (5 bases). V was trimmed by 5 bases and J by 7 bases, leaving 12 bases between them. This CDR3 is built from 13 residues. Germline CDR1 and CDR2: MNHEY and SMNVEV (reference sequence). The chain's CDR3 is CASSPPGRQPQHF. CDR3 sequence (DNA): TGTGCCAGCAGTCCTCCAGGGCGGCAGCCCCAGCATTTT.

V usage is TRBV15 and J usage is TRBJ1-2, with D possibly TRBD1 on 6 matching bases. CDR3 length equals 13 residues. The V gene lost 1 base and the J gene lost 6 bases, with 9 bases spanning the gap. Germline lookup yields CDR1 LNHNV and CDR2 YYDKDF (reference sequence). CDR3 amino acids: CATSRGGGDGYTF. In DNA, the CDR3 is TGTGCCACCAGCAGAGGAGGGGGGGATGGCTACACCTTC.

The rearrangement uses TRBV28 and TRBJ1-1; 7 bases map to TRBD1. The germline V gene has CDR1 MDHEN and CDR2 SYDVKM. Losses at the gene ends were 6 bases for V and 1 base for J; bases not matched to a gene: 8. The length of the CDR3 is 15 residues. The CDR3 nucleotides are TGTGCCAGCAGACCCCCAACAGGGGCGAACACTGAAGCTTTCTTT. It translates to CASRPPTGANTEAFF.

The V and J genes are TRBV11-3 and TRBJ2-7, with 7 bases identical to TRBD2. This CDR3 contains 15 residues. Germline CDR1 SGHNT, CDR2 YENEEA. Trimming at V came to 5 bases and at J to 1 base, leaving 8 bases not matched to a gene. In nucleotides, the CDR3 is TGTGCCAGCAGCCCTGGTACTAGCGAATCCTACGAGCAGTACTTC. Amino acids: CASSPGTSESYEQYF.

The chain joins TRBV5-1 to TRBJ2-3, with 7 bases identical to TRBD1. The ends lost 4 bases at V and 3 bases at J; junction bases unmatched: 5. Germline V lookup: CDR1 SGHRS, CDR2 YFSETQ. This CDR3 region has 14 residues. CDR3 in amino acids: CASSPRQGTDTQYF. The CDR3 DNA sequence: TGCGCCAGCAGCCCCCGACAGGGAACAGATACGCAGTATTTT.

The chain couples TRBV11-3 to TRBJ2-7; D is unresolved. The CDR3 extends over 14 amino acids. V was cut by 1 base and J by 3 bases, with 10 bases left in between. Germline-derived CDR1 and CDR2 are SGHNT and YENEEA. CDR3 coding DNA: TGTGCCAGCAGCTTAGCGGCTGGGGACTACGAGCAGTACTTC. Amino acid sequence: CASSLAAGDYEQYF.

This chain uses TRBV18 with TRBJ2-5; D is possibly TRBD1 or TRBD2 (5 bases each). Per the germline V gene, CDR1 is KGHSH and CDR2 is LQKENI. The germline V and J ends were trimmed by 3 bases and 5 bases, with 16 bases remaining between them. The CDR3 loop spans 15 amino acids. CDR3 DNA sequence: TGTGCCAGCTCACCCGGGGCTCGTTTTGAGGAGACCCAGTACTTC. Its translation: CASSPGARFEETQYF.